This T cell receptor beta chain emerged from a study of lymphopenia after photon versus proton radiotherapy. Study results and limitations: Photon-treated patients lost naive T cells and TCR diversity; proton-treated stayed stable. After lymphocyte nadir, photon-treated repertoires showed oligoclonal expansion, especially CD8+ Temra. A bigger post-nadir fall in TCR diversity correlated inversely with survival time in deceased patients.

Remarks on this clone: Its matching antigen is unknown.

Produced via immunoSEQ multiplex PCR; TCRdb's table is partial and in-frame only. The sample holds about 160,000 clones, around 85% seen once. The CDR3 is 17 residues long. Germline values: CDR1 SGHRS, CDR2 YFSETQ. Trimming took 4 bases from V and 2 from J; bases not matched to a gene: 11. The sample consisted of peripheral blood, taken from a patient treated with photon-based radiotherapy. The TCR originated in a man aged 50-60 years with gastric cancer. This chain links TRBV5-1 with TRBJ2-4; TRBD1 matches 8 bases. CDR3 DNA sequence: TGCGCCAGCAGCCCGCAGGGGGCGACCCCCACCAAAAACATTCAGTACTTC. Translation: CASSPQGATPTKNIQYF. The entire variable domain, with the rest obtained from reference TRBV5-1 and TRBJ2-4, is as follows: KAGVTQTPRYLIKTRGQQVTLSCSPISGHRSVSWYQQTPGQGLQFLFEYFSETQRNKGNFPGRFSGRQFSNSRSEMNVSTLELGDSALYLCASSPQGATPTKNIQYFGAGTRLSVL.